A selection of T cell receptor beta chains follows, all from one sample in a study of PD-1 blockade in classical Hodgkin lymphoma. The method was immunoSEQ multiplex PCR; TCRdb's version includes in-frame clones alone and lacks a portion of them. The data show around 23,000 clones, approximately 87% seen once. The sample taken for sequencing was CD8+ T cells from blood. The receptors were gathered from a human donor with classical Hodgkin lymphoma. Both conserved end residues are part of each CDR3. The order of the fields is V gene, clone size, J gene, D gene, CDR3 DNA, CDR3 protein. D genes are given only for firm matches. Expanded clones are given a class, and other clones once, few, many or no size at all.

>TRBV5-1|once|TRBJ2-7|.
TGCGCCAGCAGCTTGTCGGAGGGGGTGTCCTACGAGCAGTACTTC
CASSLSEGVSYEQYF
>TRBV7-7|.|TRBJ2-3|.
TGTGCCAGCAGCATAGGACACAACACAGATACGCAGTATTTT
CASSIGHNTDTQYF
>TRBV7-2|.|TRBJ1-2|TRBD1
TGTGCCAGCAGCTTAACTCCCAGGCAGGGGGAAAACTATGGCTACACCTTC
CASSLTPRQGENYGYTF
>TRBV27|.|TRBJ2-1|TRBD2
TGTGCCAGCAGTTACTCCACTAGCGGCAATGAGCAGTTCTTC
CASSYSTSGNEQFF
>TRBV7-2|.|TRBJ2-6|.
TGTGCCAGCAGCTTAGAGGGCAGTCGATTCGCCAGGGCCAACGTCCTGACTTTC
CASSLEGSRFARANVLTF
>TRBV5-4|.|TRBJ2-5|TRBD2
TGTGCCAGCGGATCTCCGGGACTAGCGGACCAAGAGACCCAGTACTTC
CASGSPGLADQETQYF
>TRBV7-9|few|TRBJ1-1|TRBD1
TGTGCCAGCAGCTTAGCCTGGACAGGGGGCAACGCTGAAGCTTTCTTT
CASSLAWTGGNAEAFF
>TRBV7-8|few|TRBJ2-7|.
TGTGCCAGCAGCCCGGGAGCCACCGCCTACGAGCAGTACTTC
CASSPGATAYEQYF
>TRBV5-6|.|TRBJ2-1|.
TGTGCCAGCAGCCGACCTCTAGCTACCTCCTACAATGAGCAGTTCTTC
CASSRPLATSYNEQFF
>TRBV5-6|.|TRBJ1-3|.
TGTGCCAGCAGCTTGGAGTCAGGGACTGGAAACACCATATATTTT
CASSLESGTGNTIYF
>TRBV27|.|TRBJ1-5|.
TGTGCCAGCAGTTTAGGTAATAGCAATCAGCCCCAGCATTTT
CASSLGNSNQPQHF
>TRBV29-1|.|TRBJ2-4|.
TGCAGCGTTGAAGATTGGGGGCAGGGTACGGCCAAAAACATTCAGTACTTC
CSVEDWGQGTAKNIQYF
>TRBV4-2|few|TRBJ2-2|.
TGTGCCAGCAGCCAGGGGCAGGAAGGGTCGAACACCGGGGAGCTGTTTTTT
CASSQGQEGSNTGELFF
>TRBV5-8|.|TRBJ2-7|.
TGTGCCAGCAGCATAGGACGGACTATTCGGTACGAGCAGTACTTC
CASSIGRTIRYEQYF
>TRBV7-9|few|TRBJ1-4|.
TGTGCCAGCAGCTTGGGTTATGAAAAACTGTTTTTT
CASSLGYEKLFF
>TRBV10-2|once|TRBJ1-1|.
TGCGCCAGCAGTGGGCTGGCAGGTACTTCGGCTTTCTTT
CASSGLAGTSAFF
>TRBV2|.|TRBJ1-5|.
TGTGCCAGCAGTGAAGTGGGGGGGCGGAAGCCCCAGCATTTT
CASSEVGGRKPQHF
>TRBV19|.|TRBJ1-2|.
TGTGCCAGTAGTACAGGGGAGAGGTATGGCTACACCTTC
CASSTGERYGYTF
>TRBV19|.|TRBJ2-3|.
TGTGCCAGTAGTATAGTCGAGGACTGGGGCACAGATACGCAGTATTTT
CASSIVEDWGTDTQYF
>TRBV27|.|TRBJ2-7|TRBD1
TGTGCCAGCAGTCTCGGACAGGGCTCGATCTACGAGCAGTACTTC
CASSLGQGSIYEQYF
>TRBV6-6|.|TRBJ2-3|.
TGTGCCAGCAGTTACATTAACCCAGCAGATACGCAGTATTTT
CASSYINPADTQYF
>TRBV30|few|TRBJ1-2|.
TGTGCCTGGAGGATGGGGGGTGGCGATGGCTACACCTTC
CAWRMGGGDGYTF
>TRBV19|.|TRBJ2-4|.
TGTGCCAGTAGCAGGCTCCAAAACATTCAGTACTTC
CASSRLQNIQYF
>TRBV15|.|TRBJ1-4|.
TGTGCCACCAGCAGAGTCGGGGCAACTAATGAAAAACTGTTTTTT
CATSRVGATNEKLFF